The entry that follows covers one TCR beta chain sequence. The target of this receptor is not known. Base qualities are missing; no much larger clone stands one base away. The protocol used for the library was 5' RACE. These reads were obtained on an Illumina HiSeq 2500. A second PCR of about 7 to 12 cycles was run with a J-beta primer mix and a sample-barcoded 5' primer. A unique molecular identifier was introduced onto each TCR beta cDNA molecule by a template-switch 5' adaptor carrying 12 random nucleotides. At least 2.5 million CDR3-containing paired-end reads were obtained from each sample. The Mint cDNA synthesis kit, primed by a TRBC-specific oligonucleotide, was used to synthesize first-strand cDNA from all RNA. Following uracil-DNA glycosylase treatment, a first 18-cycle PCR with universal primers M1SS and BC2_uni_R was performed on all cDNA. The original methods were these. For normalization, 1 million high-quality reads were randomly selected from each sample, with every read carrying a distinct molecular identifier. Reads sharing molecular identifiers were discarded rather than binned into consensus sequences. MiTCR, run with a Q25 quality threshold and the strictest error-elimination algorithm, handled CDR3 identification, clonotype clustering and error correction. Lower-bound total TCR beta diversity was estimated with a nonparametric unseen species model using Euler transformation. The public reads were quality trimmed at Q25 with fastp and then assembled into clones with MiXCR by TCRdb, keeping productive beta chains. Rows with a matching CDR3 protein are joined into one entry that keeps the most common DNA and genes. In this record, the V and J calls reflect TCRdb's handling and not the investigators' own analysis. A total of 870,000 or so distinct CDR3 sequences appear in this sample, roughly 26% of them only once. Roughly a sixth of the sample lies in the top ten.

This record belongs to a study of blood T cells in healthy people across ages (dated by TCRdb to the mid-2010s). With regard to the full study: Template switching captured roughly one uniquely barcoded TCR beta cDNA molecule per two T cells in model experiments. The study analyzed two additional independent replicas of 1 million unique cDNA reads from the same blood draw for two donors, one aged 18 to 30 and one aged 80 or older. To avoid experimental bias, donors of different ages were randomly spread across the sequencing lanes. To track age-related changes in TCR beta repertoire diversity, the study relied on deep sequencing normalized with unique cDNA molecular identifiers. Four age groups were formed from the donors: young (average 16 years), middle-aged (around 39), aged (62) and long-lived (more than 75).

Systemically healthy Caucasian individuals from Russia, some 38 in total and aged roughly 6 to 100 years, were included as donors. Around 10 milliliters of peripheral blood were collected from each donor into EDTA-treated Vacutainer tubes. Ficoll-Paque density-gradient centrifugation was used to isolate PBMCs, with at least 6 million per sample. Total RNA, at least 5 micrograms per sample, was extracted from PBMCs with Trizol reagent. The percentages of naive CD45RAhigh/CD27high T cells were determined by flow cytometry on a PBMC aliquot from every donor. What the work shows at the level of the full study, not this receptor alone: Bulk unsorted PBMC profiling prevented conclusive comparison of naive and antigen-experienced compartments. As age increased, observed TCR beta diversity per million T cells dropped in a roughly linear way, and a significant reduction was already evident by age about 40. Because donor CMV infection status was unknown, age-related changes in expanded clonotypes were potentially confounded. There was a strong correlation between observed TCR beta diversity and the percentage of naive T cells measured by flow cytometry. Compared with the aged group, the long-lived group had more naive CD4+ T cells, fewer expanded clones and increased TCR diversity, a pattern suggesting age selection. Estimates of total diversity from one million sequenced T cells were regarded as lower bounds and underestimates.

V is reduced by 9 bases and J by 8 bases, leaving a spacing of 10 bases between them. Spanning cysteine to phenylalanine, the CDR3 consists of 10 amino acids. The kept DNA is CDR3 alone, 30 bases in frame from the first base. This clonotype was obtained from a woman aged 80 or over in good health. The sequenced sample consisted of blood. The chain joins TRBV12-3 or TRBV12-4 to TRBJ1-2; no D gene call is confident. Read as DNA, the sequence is TGTGCCAGAGAATCGGGAGGCTACACCTTC. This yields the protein CARESGGYTF.